Listed below are T cell receptor beta chains from one sample, sequenced in a study of T cell repertoires in cytomegalovirus infection. TCRdb itself ran the reads through MiXCR, one entry per CDR3 protein. Among about 330,000 distinct CDR3 sequences listed, about 32% were seen once. Their antigens are not known. The sequencing used cultured PBMCs, collected from culture after CMV antigen stimulation. These receptors were obtained from a human donor in good health (CMV status not recorded). Some clones in this sample may be carry-over from other donors' samples. CDR3s include the opening cysteine and the closing phenylalanine or tryptophan. Each record gives: V gene, clone size, J gene, D gene, CDR3 DNA, CDR3 protein. The D gene is left open where the match is weak. Size is omitted from some rows. Given values are once, few, many or a class for expanded clones.

>TRBV4-3|-|TRBJ2-1|-
TGCGCCAGCAGCCAGGGCCACAATGAGCAGTTCTTC
CASSQGHNEQFF
>TRBV19|few|TRBJ2-1|-
TGTGCCAGTAGTCTGCGACCAACGAGGCAGTTCTTC
CASSLRPTRQFF
>TRBV10-2|few|TRBJ2-4|-
TGCGCCAGCAGTGATAAGGGCGTCATTCAGTACTTC
CASSDKGVIQYF
>TRBV6-2/TRBV6-3|few|TRBJ2-7|-
TGTGCCAGCAGCGGGGCTTTCGAGCAGTACTTC
CASSGAFEQYF
>TRBV20-1|-|TRBJ1-2|-
TGCAGTGCTAGAGGGACAGTCTATGGCTACACCTTC
CSARGTVYGYTF
>TRBV28|-|TRBJ1-1|-
TGTGCCAGCAGTTTTTCCCCGGGGACCGAAGCTTTCTTT
CASSFSPGTEAFF
>TRBV7-6|few|TRBJ1-1|-
TGTGCCAGCAGCTCCCCAGAGGGGGACACTGAAGCTTTCTTT
CASSSPEGDTEAFF
>TRBV7-9|-|TRBJ2-7|-
TGTGCCAGCAGCTTAGAACACAGCTCCTACGAGCAGTACTTC
CASSLEHSSYEQYF
>TRBV19|once|TRBJ1-2|-
TGTGCCAGTAGTATCGGACAGCACAACTATGGCTACACCTTC
CASSIGQHNYGYTF
>TRBV20-1|-|TRBJ2-3|-
TGCCGCTTCGCGGGCACAGATACGCAGTATTTT
CRFAGTDTQYF
>TRBV11-3|-|TRBJ1-1|TRBD1
TGTGCCAGCAGCCTCTTACAGGGGAAAGCTTTCTTT
CASSLLQGKAFF
>TRBV12-3/TRBV12-4|-|TRBJ2-5|TRBD2
TGTGCCAGCAGTTTAGGCGAACGAAGGACTAGCGGGGAAGAGACCCAGTACTTC
CASSLGERRTSGEETQYF
>TRBV7-2|many|TRBJ2-1|TRBD2
TGTGCCAGCAGCTGGACTAGCGGGAGTGGAAATGAGCAGTTCTTC
CASSWTSGSGNEQFF
>TRBV12-3/TRBV12-4|many|TRBJ2-1|TRBD2
TGTGCCAGCAGTTTGGGGCCGGGACTAGCGGGATATGAGCAGTTCTTC
CASSLGPGLAGYEQFF
>TRBV2|-|TRBJ2-1|-
TGTGCCAGCAGTGAAAGGGGGATAGCGAGGAGCTCCTACAATGAGCAGTTCTTC
CASSERGIARSSYNEQFF
>TRBV6-5|-|TRBJ1-1|-
TGTGCCAGCAGTTACCAGAGGGGCACTGAAGCTTTCTTT
CASSYQRGTEAFF